The text below deals with one T cell receptor (beta chain). What it recognizes is unknown. A read error may account for a junction end that differs from germline. Clinical symptoms, serum thyroxine, TRAb, thyroid ultrasound and orbital computed tomography formed the basis of diagnosis. PBMCs stemmed from 9 to 10 ml of fresh peripheral blood. The sample comes from a study of Graves' ophthalmopathy and Graves' hyperthyroidism. Study findings and constraints: A 13-signature model separated ophthalmopathy from stable hyperthyroidism, 87.88% sensitivity, 81.08% specificity. The blood repertoire also included most expanded thyroid clonotypes above 0.001 frequency.

This CDR3 spans 13 amino acids. CDR1 and CDR2 (germline): SQVTM, ANQGSEA. Scientists amplified the TCR beta CDR3 regions from RNA transcripts. RT-PCR in the first round used HTBI primers; a second-round multiplex PCR followed. In TCRdb, the multiplex PCR reads were re-called with MiXCR into one record per CDR3 protein. The table has about 620,000 distinct CDR3 sequences, about a fifth seen once. Sequencing input: peripheral blood. The receptor was isolated from a woman aged 18-35 years with stable Graves' hyperthyroidism. Some clones in this sample may be carry-over from other donors' samples. V and J are TRBV29-1 and TRBJ1-5; D gene unclear. The CDR3 sequence: CIVVVENNQPQHF. The DNA of the CDR3 is TGCATCGTTGTCGTGGAAAACAATCAGCCCCAGCATTTT. Filled out from reference TRBV29-1 and TRBJ1-5, the complete variable domain reads SAVISQKPSRDICQRGTSLTIQCQVDSQVTMMFWYRQQPGQSLTLIATANQGSEATYESGFVIDKFPISRPNLTFSTLTVSNMSPEDSSIYLCIVVVENNQPQHFGDGTRLSIL.